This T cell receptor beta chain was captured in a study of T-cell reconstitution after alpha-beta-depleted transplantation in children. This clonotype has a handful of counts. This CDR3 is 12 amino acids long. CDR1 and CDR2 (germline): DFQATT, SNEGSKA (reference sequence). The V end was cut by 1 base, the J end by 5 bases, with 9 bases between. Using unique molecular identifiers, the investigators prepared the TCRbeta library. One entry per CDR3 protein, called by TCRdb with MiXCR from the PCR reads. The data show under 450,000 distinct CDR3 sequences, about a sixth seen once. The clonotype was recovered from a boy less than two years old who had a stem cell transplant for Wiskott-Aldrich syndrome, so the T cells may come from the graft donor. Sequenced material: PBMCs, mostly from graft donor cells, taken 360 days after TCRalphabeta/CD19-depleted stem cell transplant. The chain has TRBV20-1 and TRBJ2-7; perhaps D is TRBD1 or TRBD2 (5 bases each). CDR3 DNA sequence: TGCAGTGCTAGAGTTGAGGGGAACGAGCAGTACTTC. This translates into CSARVEGNEQYF.